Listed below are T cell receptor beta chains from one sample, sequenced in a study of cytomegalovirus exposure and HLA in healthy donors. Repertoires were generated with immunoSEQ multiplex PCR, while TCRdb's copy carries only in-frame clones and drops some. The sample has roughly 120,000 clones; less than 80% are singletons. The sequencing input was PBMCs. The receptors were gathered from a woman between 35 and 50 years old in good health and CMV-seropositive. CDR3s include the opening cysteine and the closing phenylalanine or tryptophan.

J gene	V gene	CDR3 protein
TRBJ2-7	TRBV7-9	CASSLGLNYEQYF
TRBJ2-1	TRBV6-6	CASRGLAVGNEQFF
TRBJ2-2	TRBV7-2	CASSFAGRTGELFF
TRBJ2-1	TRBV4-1	CASSQGGLAGVRPHNEQFF
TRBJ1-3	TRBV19	CASSPGDRVGNTIYF
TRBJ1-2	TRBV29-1	CSVDRSRHGYTF
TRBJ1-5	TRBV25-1	CARKGNQPQHF
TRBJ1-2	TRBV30	CAWSPGHQGGYTF
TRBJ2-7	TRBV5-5	CASSWETGFGEQYF
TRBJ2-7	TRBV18	CASSPELAGGYEQYF
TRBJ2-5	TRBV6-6	CASSYSTRETQYF
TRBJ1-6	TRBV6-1	CASSEETGIYNSPLHF
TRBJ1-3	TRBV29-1	CSVGGKGNTIYF
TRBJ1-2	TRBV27	CASRFSGPASYGYTF
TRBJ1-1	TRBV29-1	CSVEDYFGTPNTEAFF
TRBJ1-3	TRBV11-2	CASSLEASSGNTIYF
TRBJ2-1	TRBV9	CASSPKTPGLAGNEQFF
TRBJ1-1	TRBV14	CASSQVADTEAFF
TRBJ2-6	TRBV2	CASLGNSGANVLTF
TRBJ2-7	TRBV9	CASSVELGNEQSF
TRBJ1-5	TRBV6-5	CASRLDSSNQPQHF
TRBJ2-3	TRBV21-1	CASSKGSVTDTQYF
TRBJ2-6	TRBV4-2	CASSQEMRDSGANVLTF
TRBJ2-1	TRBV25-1	CASSEIRDRGHNEQFF
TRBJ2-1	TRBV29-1	CSIGLAGEQFF